This T cell receptor (beta chain) is drawn from a study of OX40 agonist ivuxolimab in advanced cancers. Turning to the overall study: Ivuxolimab, which targeted the costimulatory receptor OX40 (CD134), was an agonistic, fully human IgG2 monoclonal antibody. A male proportion of roughly 80% and a mean age of around 60 years, ranging from 23 to 79, were recorded for the dose-escalation cohort. Of the approximately 54 dose-escalation patients, hepatocellular carcinoma was present in approximately 20, melanoma in roughly 15, renal cell carcinoma in 9 and head and neck cancer in 9. The point of sequencing TCRbeta in the periphery was to test whether ivuxolimab changed TCR sequence diversity and drove clonal T-cell expansion. Three dose-escalation patients achieved partial responses, one with hepatocellular carcinoma and two with cutaneous melanoma. The monotherapy dose-escalation portion (N of about 49 patients) of the phase I ivuxolimab trial is reported in the paper. Prior anti-PD-1, anti-PD-L1 or anti-CTLA-4 therapy was permitted, and approximately 39% of dose-escalation patients had received checkpoint inhibitors. Intravenous ivuxolimab was administered to patients every 2 weeks at six dose levels: 0.01, 0.1, 0.3, 1.5, 3 and 10 mg/kg. Overall results and qualifications from the work: Low levels of normalized T-cell clonal expansion were also seen in some patients who did not respond. Antigen specificity was not determined for the clonally expanded peripheral T cells. Partial responders in the 0.1-3.0 mg/kg groups had among the lowest normalized peripheral clonal expansion, especially among CD8+ T cells. Clonal expansion of both CD4+ and CD8+ blood T cells was observed from baseline to week 6 at doses 0.1 to 3.0 mg/kg. On average, CD8+ T cells showed more expanded clones than CD4+ T cells after ivuxolimab.

This clone was recorded only once. What this receptor recognizes is not known. Qualities for individual bases were not recorded, and no much larger clone is one base off. V and J are truncated by 5 bases and 5 bases respectively, leaving an intervening sequence of 12 bases. The CDR3 goes from the cysteine to the phenylalanine over 13 residues. Only the CDR3 portion is preserved as DNA: 39 bases, with reading frame beginning at the first base. Taken from the germline V gene, the CDR1 and CDR2 loops are SGHTA and FQGTGA. Patients with a history of autoimmune disease or receiving systemic immunosuppression were excluded from the trial. In every dose cohort, peripheral blood was drawn for TCR sequencing at baseline, cycle 4 day 1, and cycle 7 day 1. Samples came from an open-label, multicenter, first-in-human phase I dose-escalation trial of ivuxolimab. The trial enrolled adults with locally advanced or metastatic head and neck squamous cell, hepatocellular, melanoma or renal cell carcinoma. Before TCR sequencing, CD4+ T cells and CD8+ T cells from peripheral blood were sorted into separate populations.

To sequence the TCRbeta CDR3 region, genomic DNA was isolated from the sorted cells. TCRbeta CDR3 regions were sequenced using the immunoSEQ Assay. Not all clones reach the TCRdb copy of this immuneACCESS table, which keeps in-frame sequences only. Checked studies attribute under half of the gap to unresolved V genes and leave the rest unexplained. The sample table holds about 33,000 clones, of which more than 60% were seen once. The leading ten clones occupy 11% of the sample. The chain is encoded by TRBV7-3 joined to TRBJ2-5, with TRBD1 tentatively as D gene (5 bases match). The sequenced sample was CD4+ or CD8+ T cells sorted from blood, obtained in a trial of the OX40 agonist ivuxolimab. The receptor's source is an adult with an advanced solid tumor such as melanoma, head and neck, liver or kidney cancer. This receptor has the CDR3 CASSRGQRETQYF. The nucleotide sequence is TGTGCCAGCAGCCGCGGACAACGGGAGACCCAGTACTTC.